These T cell receptor beta chains were read from a single sample in a study of early T cells in non-severe SARS-CoV-2 infection. TCRdb itself ran the 5' RACE reads through MiXCR, one entry per CDR3 protein. The profile shows 66,000 or so distinct CDR3 sequences, about 13% of them singletons. Sequencing used whole blood. Every receptor here comes from an adult who was a healthcare worker with PCR-confirmed SARS-CoV-2 infection or an uninfected control (not recorded which). CDR3s include the opening cysteine and the closing phenylalanine or tryptophan. D genes are given only for firm matches. Some rows have no size entry. The others give once, few or many, or a class for an expanded clone.

TRBJ2-5	TRBV11-1	TRBD2	NA	TGTGCCAGCAGCTCCTATACTAGCGGGAGAGGAGAGACCCAGTACTTC	CASSSYTSGRGETQYF
TRBJ2-5	TRBV20-1	TRBD2	NA	TGCAGTGCTAGAGATCGAAGGGGACTAGCGGGAGTTGTCGGAGAGACCCAGTACTTC	CSARDRRGLAGVVGETQYF
TRBJ2-1	TRBV2	TRBD1	few	TGTGCCAGCACCCCTATCTCCGGGACAGGGCAGTTCTTC	CASTPISGTGQFF
TRBJ1-3	TRBV28	TRBD1	few	TGTGCCAGCAGTCTGACAGGGAGCTCTGAAAACACCATATATTTT	CASSLTGSSENTIYF
TRBJ2-1	TRBV19	TRBD2	NA	TGTGCCAGCCGAATCGGACTAGCGGGTGCCAATGAGCAGTTCTTC	CASRIGLAGANEQFF
TRBJ2-3	TRBV14	NA	NA	TGTGCCAGCAGCCATGCGCTAACAGATACGCAGTATTTT	CASSHALTDTQYF
TRBJ2-1	TRBV20-1	TRBD2	few	TGCAGTGCTAGAGGGGGCGGGAGTAGGAATGAGCAGTTCTTC	CSARGGGSRNEQFF
TRBJ2-7	TRBV6-6	TRBD1	many	TGTGCCAGCAGTTACGCAGGACAGGGGCGGAACGAGCAGTACTTC	CASSYAGQGRNEQYF
TRBJ2-1	TRBV7-9	TRBD2	NA	TGTGCCAGCAGCCCATCGATGGTTAGCGGGGACAATGAGCAGTTCTTC	CASSPSMVSGDNEQFF
TRBJ2-7	TRBV11-3	NA	few	TGTGCCAGCAGCCAAGGGTCCGGAGACTACGAGCAGTACTTC	CASSQGSGDYEQYF
TRBJ2-7	TRBV29-1	NA	few	TGCAGCGTAAGGGAAGGGTACGAGCAGTACTTC	CSVREGYEQYF
TRBJ2-3	TRBV30	NA	few	TGTGCCTGGAGCGCTACAGATACGCAGTATTTT	CAWSATDTQYF
TRBJ2-4	TRBV2	NA	NA	TGTGCCAGCAGAAGGGGGGGAAACATTCAGTACTTC	CASRRGGNIQYF
TRBJ2-3	TRBV7-8	TRBD2	NA	TGTGCCAGCAGCTTAGGCTTGGTAGCGGGATTCACAGATACGCAGTATTTT	CASSLGLVAGFTDTQYF
TRBJ2-3	TRBV7-3	NA	many	TGTGCCAGCAGCTTAAATATGGGCGTTACGCAGTATTTT	CASSLNMGVTQYF
TRBJ2-7	TRBV20-1	NA	few	TGCAGTGCTCCCCGGACCCGCTACGAGCAGTACTTC	CSAPRTRYEQYF
TRBJ2-7	TRBV5-8	NA	many	TGTGCCAGCAGCTTGCCTTCACACACCCTGGGGGAGCAGTACTTC	CASSLPSHTLGEQYF
TRBJ2-7	TRBV7-9	NA	NA	TGTGCCAGCAGCTTAGCGGGAGTAGACGAGCAGTACTTC	CASSLAGVDEQYF
TRBJ2-3	TRBV24-1	NA	NA	TGTGCCACCAGTGATTTGTCCGACAGCCCCAGCACAGATACGCAGTATTTT	CATSDLSDSPSTDTQYF
TRBJ2-7	TRBV3-1	TRBD2	NA	TGTGCCAGCAGCCGGCGGGAGGCCGCCTACGAGCAGTACTTC	CASSRREAAYEQYF
TRBJ1-1	TRBV11-2	TRBD1	NA	TGTGCCAGCAGCTTAGCAGGGGGACAGGGGGCGAACACTGAAGCTTTCTTT	CASSLAGGQGANTEAFF
TRBJ1-4	TRBV3-1	NA	NA	TGTGCCAGCAGCCAAGATCCCCGCCCTAATGAAAAACTGTTTTTT	CASSQDPRPNEKLFF
TRBJ2-1	TRBV4-3	TRBD2	few	TGCGCCAGCAGCCAAGATCGACTAGCGGGCTCGTTTGAGCAGTTCTTC	CASSQDRLAGSFEQFF
TRBJ2-2	TRBV7-2	TRBD2	few	TGTGCCAGCAAAGAGGGAGGGGACACCGGGGAGCTGTTTTTT	CASKEGGDTGELFF
TRBJ2-6	TRBV5-1	NA	NA	TGCGCCAGCAGCCCCCAGGTGGGCGCTGGGGCCAACGTCCTGACTTTC	CASSPQVGAGANVLTF
TRBJ2-7	TRBV7-6	NA	NA	TGTGCCAGCAGCTTACGGGCCGGCCTCCCCTACGAGCAGTACTTC	CASSLRAGLPYEQYF
TRBJ1-5	TRBV6-2/TRBV6-3	TRBD1	few	TGTGCCAGCACCGGGGGACAGGGTAGCAATCAGCCCCAGCATTTT	CASTGGQGSNQPQHF
TRBJ1-6	TRBV4-3	NA	many	TGCGCCAGCAGATCCAAGGGACAAGGCGGTTCACCCCTCCACTTT	CASRSKGQGGSPLHF
TRBJ2-7	TRBV20-1	TRBD2	NA	TGCAGTGCTAGAGATTACGGTCGGAGCGGGAGAGGGTACGAGCAGTACTTC	CSARDYGRSGRGYEQYF
TRBJ2-1	TRBV6-4	TRBD2	few	TGTGCCAGCAGCCGACTAGCGGGAGTGAATGAGCAGTTCTTC	CASSRLAGVNEQFF
TRBJ2-4	TRBV7-8	NA	NA	TGTGCCAGCAGCCGCGAACACATTCAGTACTTC	CASSREHIQYF
TRBJ2-3	TRBV11-2	NA	few	TGTGCCAGCAGCTTATCAGCGACTAGCACAGATACGCAGTATTTT	CASSLSATSTDTQYF
TRBJ2-7	TRBV29-1	TRBD1	few	TGCAGCGTAGAGATACAGGGGACAGTCTACGAGCAGTACTTC	CSVEIQGTVYEQYF
TRBJ2-2	TRBV27	NA	NA	TGTGCCAGCAGTCTAGACAGGACCGGGGAGCTGTTTTTT	CASSLDRTGELFF
TRBJ2-5	TRBV29-1	TRBD1	NA	TGCAGCGTCGGACAGGGGCAAGAGACCCAGTACTTC	CSVGQGQETQYF
TRBJ2-5	TRBV5-1	NA	many	TGCGCCAGCAGCTTGGCCGCCCCGGGGGAGCAGGGACCGGGGGAGACCCAGTACTTC	CASSLAAPGEQGPGETQYF
TRBJ1-2	TRBV20-1	TRBD1	few	TGCAGTGCTCCGGGACAGAACTATGGCTACACCTTC	CSAPGQNYGYTF
TRBJ2-2	TRBV11-2	TRBD2	few	TGTGCCAGCAGCCCCGGGACTAGGCCCGGGGAGCTGTTTTTT	CASSPGTRPGELFF
TRBJ2-7	TRBV28	TRBD2	few	TGTGCCACCACTCCGGGGGGGGACGAGCAGTACTTC	CATTPGGDEQYF
TRBJ1-1	TRBV6-6	NA	many	TGTGCCAGCAGTTACTCAGGGATAGCTTTCTTT	CASSYSGIAFF
TRBJ2-3	TRBV6-6	NA	many	TGTGCCAGCAGTGCCGGTCTTACGGGGACCGAATCAGATACGCAGTATTTT	CASSAGLTGTESDTQYF
TRBJ2-7	TRBV2	TRBD2	NA	TGTGCCAGCAGAGGGACTAGCGGGAGGGCTGTTTACGAGCAGTACTTC	CASRGTSGRAVYEQYF
TRBJ1-1	TRBV9	NA	few	TGTGCCAGCAGCGTAGGGCAGGTTAACACTGAAGCTTTCTTT	CASSVGQVNTEAFF
TRBJ2-7	TRBV7-6	TRBD2	NA	TGTGCCAGCAGCTCCGGGACTAGCGGGACCTACGAGCAGTACTTC	CASSSGTSGTYEQYF
TRBJ2-5	TRBV21-1	NA	few	TGTGCCAGCATGGCCGGGACAGCCGAAGAGACCCAGTACTTC	CASMAGTAEETQYF
TRBJ1-1	TRBV10-2	NA	NA	TGCGCCAGCAGTGAACGGGAGAACACTGAAGCTTTCTTT	CASSERENTEAFF
TRBJ2-3	TRBV7-2	NA	NA	TGTGCCAGCAGCCTCAGCATGGGTACTCACAGGGATACGCAGTATTTT	CASSLSMGTHRDTQYF
TRBJ2-7	TRBV7-2	NA	many	TGTGCCAGCAGCCCTGACTACCCTCCCTACGAGCAGTACTTC	CASSPDYPPYEQYF